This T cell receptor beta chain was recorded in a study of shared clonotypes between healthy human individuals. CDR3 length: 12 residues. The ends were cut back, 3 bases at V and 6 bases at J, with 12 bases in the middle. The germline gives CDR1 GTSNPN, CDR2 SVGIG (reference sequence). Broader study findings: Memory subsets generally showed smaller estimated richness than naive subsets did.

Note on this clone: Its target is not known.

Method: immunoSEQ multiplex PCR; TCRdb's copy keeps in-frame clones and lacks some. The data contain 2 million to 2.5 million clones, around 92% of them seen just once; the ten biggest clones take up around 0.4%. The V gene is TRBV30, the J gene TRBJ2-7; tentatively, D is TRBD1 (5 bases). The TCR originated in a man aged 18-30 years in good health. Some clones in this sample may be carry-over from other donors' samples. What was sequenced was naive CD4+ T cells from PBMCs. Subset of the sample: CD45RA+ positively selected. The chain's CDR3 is CAWSLGDREQYF. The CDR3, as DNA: TGTGCCTGGAGCCTAGGGGATCGCGAGCAGTACTTC.